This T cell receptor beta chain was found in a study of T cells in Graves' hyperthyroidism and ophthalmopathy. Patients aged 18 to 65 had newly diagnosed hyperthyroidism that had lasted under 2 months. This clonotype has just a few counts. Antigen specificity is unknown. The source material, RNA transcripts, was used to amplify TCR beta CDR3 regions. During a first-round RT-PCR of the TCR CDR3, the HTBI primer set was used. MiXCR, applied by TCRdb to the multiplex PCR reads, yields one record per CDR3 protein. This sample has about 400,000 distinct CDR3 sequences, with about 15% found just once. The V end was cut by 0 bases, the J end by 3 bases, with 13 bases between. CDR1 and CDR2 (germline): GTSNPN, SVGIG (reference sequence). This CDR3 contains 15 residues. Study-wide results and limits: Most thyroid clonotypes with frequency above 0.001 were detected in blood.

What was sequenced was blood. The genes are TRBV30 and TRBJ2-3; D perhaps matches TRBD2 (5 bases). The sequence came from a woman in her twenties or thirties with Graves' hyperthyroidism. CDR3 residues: CAWSVPSGVTDTQYF. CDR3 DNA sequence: TGTGCCTGGAGTGTTCCCAGCGGAGTAACAGATACGCAGTATTTT.